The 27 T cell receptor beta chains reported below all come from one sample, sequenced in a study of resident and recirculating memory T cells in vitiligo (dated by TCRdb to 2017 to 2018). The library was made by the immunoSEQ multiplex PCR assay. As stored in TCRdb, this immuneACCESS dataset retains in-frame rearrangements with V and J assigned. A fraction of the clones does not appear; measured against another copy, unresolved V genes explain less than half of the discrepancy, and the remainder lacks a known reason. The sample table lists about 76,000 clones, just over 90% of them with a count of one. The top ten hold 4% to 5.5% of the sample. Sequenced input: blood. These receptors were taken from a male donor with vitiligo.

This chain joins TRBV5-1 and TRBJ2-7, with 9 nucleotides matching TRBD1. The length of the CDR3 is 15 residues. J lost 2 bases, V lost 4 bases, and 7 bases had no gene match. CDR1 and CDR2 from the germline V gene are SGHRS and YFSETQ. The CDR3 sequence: CASSAGTGWTYEQYF. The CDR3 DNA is TGCGCCAGCAGCGCCGGGACAGGGTGGACCTACGAGCAGTACTTC.

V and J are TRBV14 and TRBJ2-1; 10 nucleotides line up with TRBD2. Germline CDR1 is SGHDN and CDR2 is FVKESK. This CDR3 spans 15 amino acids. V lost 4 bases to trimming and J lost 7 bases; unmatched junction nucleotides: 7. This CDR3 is CASSRSGRARNEQFF. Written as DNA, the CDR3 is TGTGCCAGCAGCCGGAGCGGGAGGGCCCGGAATGAGCAGTTCTTC.

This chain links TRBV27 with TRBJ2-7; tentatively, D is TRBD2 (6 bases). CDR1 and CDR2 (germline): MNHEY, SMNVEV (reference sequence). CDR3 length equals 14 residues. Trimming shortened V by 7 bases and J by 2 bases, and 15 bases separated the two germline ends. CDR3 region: CASTYSTGAYEQYF. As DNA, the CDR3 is TGTGCCAGCACCTACTCCACGGGAGCCTACGAGCAGTACTTC.

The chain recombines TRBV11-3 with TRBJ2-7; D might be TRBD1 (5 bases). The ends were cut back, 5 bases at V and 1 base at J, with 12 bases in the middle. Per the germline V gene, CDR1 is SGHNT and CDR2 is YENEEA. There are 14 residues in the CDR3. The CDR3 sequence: CASSTGRGSYEQYF. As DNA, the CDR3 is TGTGCCAGCAGCACAGGACGAGGATCCTACGAGCAGTACTTC.

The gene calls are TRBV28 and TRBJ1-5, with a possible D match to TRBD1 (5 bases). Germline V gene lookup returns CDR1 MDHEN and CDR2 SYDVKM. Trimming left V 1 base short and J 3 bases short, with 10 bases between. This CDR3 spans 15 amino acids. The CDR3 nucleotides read TGTGCCAGCAGTTTATTGGGACTGGACAATCAGCCCCAGCATTTT. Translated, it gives CASSLLGLDNQPQHF. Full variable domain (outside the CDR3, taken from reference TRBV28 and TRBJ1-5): DVKVTQSSRYLVKRTGEKVFLECVQDMDHENMFWYRQDPGLGLRLIYFSYDVKMKEKGDIPEGYSVSREKKERFSLILESASTNQTSMYLCASSLLGLDNQPQHFGDGTRLSIL.

The CDR3, as DNA: TGTGCCAGCAGTTTATTAGGGACAGGAGGGAGCAATCAGCCCCAGCATTTT. Protein: CASSLLGTGGSNQPQHF. The rearrangement uses TRBV27 and TRBJ1-5; 8 bases are shared with TRBD1. Germline-derived CDR1 and CDR2 are MNHEY and SMNVEV (reference sequence). Trimming at V came to 1 base and at J to 1 base, leaving 6 bases not matched to a gene. The CDR3 has 17 residues.

The CDR3 nucleotides are TGTGCCAGCAGTCCCGGGACAGGGGTATACGAGCAGTACTTC. This codes for CASSPGTGVYEQYF. The genes are TRBV2 and TRBJ2-7; TRBD1 matches at 10 bases. CDR1 is SNHLY, CDR2 FYNNEI, per germline. This CDR3 is 14 amino acids long. V dropped 5 bases and J dropped 4; count of bases not matched to a gene: 5.

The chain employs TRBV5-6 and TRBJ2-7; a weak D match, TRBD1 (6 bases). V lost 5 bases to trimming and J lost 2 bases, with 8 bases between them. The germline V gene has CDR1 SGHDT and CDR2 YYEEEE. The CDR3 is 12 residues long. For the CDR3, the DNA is TGTGCCAGCAGGACAGGCACCTACGAGCAGTACTTC. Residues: CASRTGTYEQYF.

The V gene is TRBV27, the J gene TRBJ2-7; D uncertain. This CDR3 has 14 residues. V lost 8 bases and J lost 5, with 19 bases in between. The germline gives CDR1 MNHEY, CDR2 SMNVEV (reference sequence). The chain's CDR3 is CASGSLASEHEQYF. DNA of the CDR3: TGTGCCAGCGGATCCTTGGCCTCGGAGCACGAGCAGTACTTC.

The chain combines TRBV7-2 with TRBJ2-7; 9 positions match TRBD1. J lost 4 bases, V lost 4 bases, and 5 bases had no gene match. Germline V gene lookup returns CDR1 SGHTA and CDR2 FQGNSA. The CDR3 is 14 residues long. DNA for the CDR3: TGTGCCAGCAGCTCTCCGACAGGGGGATACGAGCAGTACTTC. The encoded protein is CASSSPTGGYEQYF.

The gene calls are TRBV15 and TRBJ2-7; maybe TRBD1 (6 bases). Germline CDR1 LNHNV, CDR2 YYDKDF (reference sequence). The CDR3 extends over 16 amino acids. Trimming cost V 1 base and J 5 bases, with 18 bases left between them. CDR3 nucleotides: TGTGCCACCAGCAGAGGCCAACACAGGGTAGGGGACGAGCAGTACTTC. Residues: CATSRGQHRVGDEQYF.

The CDR3 coding sequence is TGTGCCAGCAGTTACGGCGGGACCTCCTACGAGCAGTACTTC. Amino acid sequence: CASSYGGTSYEQYF. V gene TRBV6-5 combines with J gene TRBJ2-7; D perhaps matches TRBD2 (6 bases). The germline V and J ends were trimmed by 2 bases and 0 bases, with 8 bases remaining between them. Germline values: CDR1 MNHEY, CDR2 SVGAGI. The CDR3 covers 14 residues.

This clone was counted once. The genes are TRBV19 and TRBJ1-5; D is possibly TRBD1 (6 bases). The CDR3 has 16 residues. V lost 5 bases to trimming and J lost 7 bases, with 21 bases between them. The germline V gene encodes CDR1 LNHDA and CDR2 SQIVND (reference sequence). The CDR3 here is CASSQGGGGWGQPQHF. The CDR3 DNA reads TGTGCCAGTAGTCAAGGAGGGGGGGGCTGGGGCCAGCCCCAGCATTTT.

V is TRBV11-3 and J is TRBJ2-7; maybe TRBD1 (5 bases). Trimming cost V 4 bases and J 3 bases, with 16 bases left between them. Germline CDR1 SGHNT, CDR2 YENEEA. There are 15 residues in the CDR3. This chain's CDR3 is CASSSYKTVDYEQYF. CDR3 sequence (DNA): TGTGCCAGCAGCTCGTACAAGACAGTGGACTACGAGCAGTACTTC.

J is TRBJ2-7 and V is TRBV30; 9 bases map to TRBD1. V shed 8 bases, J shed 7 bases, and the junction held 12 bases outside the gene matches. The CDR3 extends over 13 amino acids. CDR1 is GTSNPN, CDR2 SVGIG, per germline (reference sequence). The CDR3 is CAGAGQGTGEQYF. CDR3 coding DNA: TGTGCCGGGGCTGGACAGGGGACGGGTGAGCAGTACTTC.

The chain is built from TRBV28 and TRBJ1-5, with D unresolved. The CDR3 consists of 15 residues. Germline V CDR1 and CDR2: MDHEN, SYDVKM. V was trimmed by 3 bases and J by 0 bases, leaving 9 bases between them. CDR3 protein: CASSFEWYSNQPQHF. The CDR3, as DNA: TGTGCCAGCAGTTTTGAGTGGTATAGCAATCAGCCCCAGCATTTT.

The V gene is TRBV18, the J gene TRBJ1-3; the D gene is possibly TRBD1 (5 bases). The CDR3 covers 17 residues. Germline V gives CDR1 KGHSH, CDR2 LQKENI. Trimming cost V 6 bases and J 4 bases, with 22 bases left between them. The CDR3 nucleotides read TGTGCCAGCTCGGTTCAGAAGGGGAATCTCTTCGGAAACACCATATATTTT. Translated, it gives CASSVQKGNLFGNTIYF.

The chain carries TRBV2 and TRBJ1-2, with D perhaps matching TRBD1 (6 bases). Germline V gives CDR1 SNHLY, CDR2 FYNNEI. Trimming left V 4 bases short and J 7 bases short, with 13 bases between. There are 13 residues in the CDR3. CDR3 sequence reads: CASSVEGVGGYTF. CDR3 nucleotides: TGTGCCAGCAGTGTCGAGGGGGTTGGTGGCTACACCTTC.

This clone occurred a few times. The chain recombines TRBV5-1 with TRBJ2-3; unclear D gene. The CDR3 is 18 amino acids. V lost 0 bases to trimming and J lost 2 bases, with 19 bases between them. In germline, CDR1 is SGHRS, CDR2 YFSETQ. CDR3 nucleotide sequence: TGCGCCAGCAGCTTGGGAAGCGCCAGCAACTTTTACACAGATACGCAGTATTTT. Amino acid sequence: CASSLGSASNFYTDTQYF.

The CDR3 loop reads CASSVGTGAYEQYF. CDR3 DNA: TGTGCCAGCAGCGTGGGGACAGGTGCCTACGAGCAGTACTTC. The chain is built from TRBV9 and TRBJ2-7; 8 bases are a match to TRBD1. The germline gives CDR1 SGDLS, CDR2 YYNGEE. The CDR3 has 14 residues. J was trimmed by 2 bases and V by 2 bases; bases with no gene match: 3.

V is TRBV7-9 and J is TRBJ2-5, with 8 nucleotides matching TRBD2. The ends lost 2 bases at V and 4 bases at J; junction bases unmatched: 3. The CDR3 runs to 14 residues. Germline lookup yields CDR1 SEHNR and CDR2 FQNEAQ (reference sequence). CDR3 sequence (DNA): TGTGCCAGCAGCTTAACGGGAGGGAGAGAGACCCAGTACTTC. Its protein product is CASSLTGGRETQYF.

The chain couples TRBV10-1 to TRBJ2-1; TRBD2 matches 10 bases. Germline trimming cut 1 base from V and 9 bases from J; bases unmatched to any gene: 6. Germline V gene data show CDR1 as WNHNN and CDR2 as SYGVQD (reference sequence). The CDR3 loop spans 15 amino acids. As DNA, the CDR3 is TGCGCCAGCAGTGAGTTGCTAGCGGGAGAAGGTGAGCAGTTCTTC. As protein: CASSELLAGEGEQFF.

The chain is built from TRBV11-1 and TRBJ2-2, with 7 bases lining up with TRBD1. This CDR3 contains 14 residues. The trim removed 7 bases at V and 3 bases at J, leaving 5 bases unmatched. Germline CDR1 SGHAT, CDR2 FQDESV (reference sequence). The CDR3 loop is CASTGDRYTGELFF. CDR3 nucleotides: TGTGCCAGCACAGGGGACAGATACACCGGGGAGCTGTTTTTT. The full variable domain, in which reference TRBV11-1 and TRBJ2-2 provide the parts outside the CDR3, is EAEVAQSPRYKITEKSQAVAFWCDPISGHATLYWYRQILGQGPELLVQFQDESVVDDSQLPKDRFSAERLKGVDSTLKIQPAELGDSAMYLCASTGDRYTGELFFGEGSRLTVL.

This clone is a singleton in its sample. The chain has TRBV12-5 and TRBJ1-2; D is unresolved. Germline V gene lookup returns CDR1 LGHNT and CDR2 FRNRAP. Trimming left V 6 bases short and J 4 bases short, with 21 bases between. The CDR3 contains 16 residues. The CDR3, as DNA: TGTGCTAGTGGACCGGGAGGAGTTTTGAGGCCCTATGGCTACACCTTC. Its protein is CASGPGGVLRPYGYTF.

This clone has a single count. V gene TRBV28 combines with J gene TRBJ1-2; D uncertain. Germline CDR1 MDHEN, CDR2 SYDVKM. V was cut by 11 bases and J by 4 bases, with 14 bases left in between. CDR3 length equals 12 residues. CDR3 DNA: TGTGCCTCAACTAGGGAGGTCTATGGCTACACCTTC. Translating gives CASTREVYGYTF.

The CDR3 DNA sequence: TGTGCTAGTGAAACTAGCGGGAGCGTGGAGGAGACCCAGTACTTC. Its translation is CASETSGSVEETQYF. The gene calls are TRBV12-5 and TRBJ2-5, with 11 bases lining up with TRBD2. Germline V gene sequence: CDR1 LGHNT, CDR2 FRNRAP. With V trimmed by 7 bases and J by 5 bases, 9 bases remained unmatched. The CDR3 is 15 residues long.

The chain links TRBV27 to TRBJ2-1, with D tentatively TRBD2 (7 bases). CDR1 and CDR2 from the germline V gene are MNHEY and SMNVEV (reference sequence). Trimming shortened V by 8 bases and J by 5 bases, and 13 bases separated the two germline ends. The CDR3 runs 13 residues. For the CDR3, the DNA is TGTGCCAGCTGGCGGGGGCGCGACAATGAGCAGTTCTTC. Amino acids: CASWRGRDNEQFF.